This TCR beta chain was found in a study of blood T cell repertoires in COVID-19. Across the study: Sample material is recorded as cDNA or gDNA derived from T cells, B-cell-depleted T cells, or PBMCs.

Trimming left V 3 bases short and J 6 bases short, with 13 bases between. CDR1 and CDR2 from the germline V gene are SGHNT and YYREEE (reference sequence). This CDR3 contains 13 residues. Assay: immunoSEQ multiplex PCR; the TCRdb copy retains only in-frame clones and omits some. The sample consists of more than 250,000 clones, over 75% of them appearing once. This sequence joins TRBV5-4 and TRBJ2-7; D is perhaps TRBD2 (6 bases). Sequenced: peripheral blood. The TCR comes from a human donor in a cohort sampled during active COVID-19. CDR3 nucleotides: TGTGCCAGCAGCTCCGCCTCTAGCGCCGAGCAGTACTTC. Amino acid sequence: CASSSASSAEQYF.